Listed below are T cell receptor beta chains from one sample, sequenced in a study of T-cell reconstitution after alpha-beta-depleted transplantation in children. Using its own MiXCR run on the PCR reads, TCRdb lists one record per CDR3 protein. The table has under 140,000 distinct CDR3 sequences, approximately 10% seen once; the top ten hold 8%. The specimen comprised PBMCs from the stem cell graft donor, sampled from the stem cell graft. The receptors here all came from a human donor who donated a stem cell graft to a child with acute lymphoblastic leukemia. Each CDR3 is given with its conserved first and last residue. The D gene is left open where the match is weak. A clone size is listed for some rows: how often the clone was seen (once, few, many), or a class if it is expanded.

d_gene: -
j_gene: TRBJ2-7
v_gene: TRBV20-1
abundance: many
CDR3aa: CSALGGFAYEQYF
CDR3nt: TGCAGTGCTCTAGGTGGATTCGCCTACGAGCAGTACTTC

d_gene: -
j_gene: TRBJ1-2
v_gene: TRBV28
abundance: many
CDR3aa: CASSLGPAGNYGYTF
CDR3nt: TGTGCCAGCAGTTTAGGCCCGGCAGGGAACTATGGCTACACCTTC

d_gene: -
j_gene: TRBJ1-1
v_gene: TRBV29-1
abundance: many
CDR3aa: CSVYYLGTEAFF
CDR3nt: TGCAGCGTTTACTACCTTGGCACTGAAGCTTTCTTT

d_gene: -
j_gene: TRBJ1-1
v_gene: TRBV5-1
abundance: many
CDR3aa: CASSRSGENTEAFF
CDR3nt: TGCGCCAGCAGCCGAAGCGGAGAGAACACTGAAGCTTTCTTT

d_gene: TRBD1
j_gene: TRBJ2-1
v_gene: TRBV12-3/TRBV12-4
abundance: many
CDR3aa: CASSWGQRRNNEQFF
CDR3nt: TGTGCCAGCAGTTGGGGACAGAGACGCAACAATGAGCAGTTCTTC

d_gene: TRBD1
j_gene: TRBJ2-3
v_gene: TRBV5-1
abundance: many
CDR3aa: CASSPEGQGADTQYF
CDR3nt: TGCGCCAGCAGCCCGGAGGGACAGGGTGCAGATACGCAGTATTTT

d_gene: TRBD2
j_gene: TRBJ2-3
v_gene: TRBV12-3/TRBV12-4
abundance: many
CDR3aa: CASSPRGAGLTDTQYF
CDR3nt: TGTGCCAGCAGCCCTCGGGGAGCGGGGCTCACAGATACGCAGTATTTT

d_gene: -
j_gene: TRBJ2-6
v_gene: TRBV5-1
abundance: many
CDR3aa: CASSSRDSGANVLTF
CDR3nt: TGCGCCAGCAGCTCCCGAGACTCTGGGGCCAACGTCCTGACTTTC

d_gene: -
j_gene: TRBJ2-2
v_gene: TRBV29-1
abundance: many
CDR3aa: CSAIDSGNTGELFF
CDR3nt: TGCAGCGCAATCGACTCGGGGAACACCGGGGAGCTGTTTTTT

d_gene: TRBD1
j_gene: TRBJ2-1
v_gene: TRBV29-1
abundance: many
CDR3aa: CSVEGQGIGNEQFF
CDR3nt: TGCAGCGTTGAGGGACAGGGGATAGGGAATGAGCAGTTCTTC

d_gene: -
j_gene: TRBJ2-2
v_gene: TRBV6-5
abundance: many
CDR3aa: CASSYDPRTQVTGELFF
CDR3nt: TGTGCCAGCAGTTACGATCCGCGGACTCAGGTCACCGGGGAGCTGTTTTTT

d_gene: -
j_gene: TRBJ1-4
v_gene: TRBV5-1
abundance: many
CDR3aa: CASSRGANEKLFF
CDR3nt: TGCGCCAGCTCTAGGGGGGCTAATGAAAAACTGTTTTTT

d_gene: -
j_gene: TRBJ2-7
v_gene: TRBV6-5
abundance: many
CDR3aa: CASSYGRDEQYF
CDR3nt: TGTGCCAGCAGTTACGGCAGGGACGAGCAGTACTTC

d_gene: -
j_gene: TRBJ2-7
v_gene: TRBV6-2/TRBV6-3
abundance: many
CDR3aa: CASSPHRRDYEQYF
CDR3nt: TGTGCCAGCAGTCCACATCGGAGAGACTACGAGCAGTACTTC

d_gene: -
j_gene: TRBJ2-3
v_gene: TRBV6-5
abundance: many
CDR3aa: CASTRHRTQYF
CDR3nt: TGTGCCAGCACTAGACACAGAACGCAGTATTTT

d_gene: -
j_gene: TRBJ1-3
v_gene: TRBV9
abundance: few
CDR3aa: CASSVLTGGFSGNTIYF
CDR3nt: TGTGCCAGCAGCGTACTGACAGGCGGATTCTCTGGAAACACCATATATTTT

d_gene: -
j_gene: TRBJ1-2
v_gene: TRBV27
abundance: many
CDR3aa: CASSLSAGSGYTF
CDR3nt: TGTGCCAGCAGTTTATCGGCGGGATCTGGCTACACCTTC

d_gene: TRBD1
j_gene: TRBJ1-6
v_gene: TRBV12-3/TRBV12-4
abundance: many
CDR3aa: CASRTGGAYNSPLHF
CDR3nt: TGTGCCAGCAGAACAGGGGGCGCGTATAATTCACCCCTCCACTTT

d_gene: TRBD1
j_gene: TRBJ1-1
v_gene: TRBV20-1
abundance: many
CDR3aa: CSAADRGTNTEAFF
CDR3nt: TGCAGTGCTGCGGACAGGGGAACGAACACTGAAGCTTTCTTT

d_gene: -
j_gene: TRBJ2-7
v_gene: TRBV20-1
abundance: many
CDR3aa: CSARDPGRRNEQYF
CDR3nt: TGCAGTGCTAGAGATCCTGGTCGGAGGAACGAGCAGTACTTC

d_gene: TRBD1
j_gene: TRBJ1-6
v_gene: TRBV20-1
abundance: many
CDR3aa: CSARDRTRTGGNSPLHF
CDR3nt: TGCAGTGCTAGAGATCGTACACGGACAGGGGGTAATTCACCCCTCCACTTT

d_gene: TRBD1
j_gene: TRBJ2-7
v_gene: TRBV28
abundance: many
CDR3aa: CASLGDSYEQYF
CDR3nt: TGTGCCAGCCTCGGGGACAGCTACGAGCAGTACTTC

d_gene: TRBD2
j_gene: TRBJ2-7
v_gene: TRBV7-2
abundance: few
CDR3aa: CASSLVGTRAYEQYF
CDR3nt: TGTGCCAGCAGCTTAGTGGGGACTAGGGCATACGAGCAGTACTTC

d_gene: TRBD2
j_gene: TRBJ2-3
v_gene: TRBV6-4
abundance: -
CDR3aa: CASSDSGGATDTQYF
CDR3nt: TGTGCCAGCAGTGACAGCGGGGGGGCCACAGATACGCAGTATTTT

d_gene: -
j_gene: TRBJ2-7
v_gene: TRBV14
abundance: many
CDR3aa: CASSQTRFGYEQYF
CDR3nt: TGTGCCAGCAGCCAAACTAGATTTGGCTACGAGCAGTACTTC

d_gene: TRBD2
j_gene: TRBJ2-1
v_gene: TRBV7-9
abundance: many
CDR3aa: CASRASGYNEQFF
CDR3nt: TGTGCCAGCAGGGCTAGCGGGTACAATGAGCAGTTCTTC